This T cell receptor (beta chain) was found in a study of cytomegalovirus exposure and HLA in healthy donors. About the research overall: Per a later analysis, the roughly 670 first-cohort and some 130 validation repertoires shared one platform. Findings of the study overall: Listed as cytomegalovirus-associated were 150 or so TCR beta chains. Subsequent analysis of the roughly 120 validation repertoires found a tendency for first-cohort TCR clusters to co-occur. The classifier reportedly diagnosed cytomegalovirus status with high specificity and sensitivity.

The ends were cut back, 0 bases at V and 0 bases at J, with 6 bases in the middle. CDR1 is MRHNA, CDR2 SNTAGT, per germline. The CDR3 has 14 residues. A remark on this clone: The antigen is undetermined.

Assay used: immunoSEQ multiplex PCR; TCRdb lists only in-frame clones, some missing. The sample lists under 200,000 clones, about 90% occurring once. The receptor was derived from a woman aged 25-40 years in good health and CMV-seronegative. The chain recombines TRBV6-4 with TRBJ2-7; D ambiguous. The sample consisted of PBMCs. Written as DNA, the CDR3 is TGTGCCAGCAGTGACTCGCCCCACTCCTACGAGCAGTACTTC. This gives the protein CASSDSPHSYEQYF.